This TCR beta chain emerged from a study of blood T cell repertoires in COVID-19. Study-level information: Sites in the United States, Italy and Spain provided acute and convalescent COVID-19 samples.

The CDR3 extends over 14 amino acids. The germline V gene has CDR1 SNHLY and CDR2 FYNNEI. Trimming pared 3 bases from V and 1 base from J, leaving 9 bases between. Only in-frame clones appear in the TCRdb table, and some are missing; sequencing was by immunoSEQ multiplex PCR. The sample contains under 60,000 clones, approximately 84% of which appear only once. This clone was counted a few times. The clonotype comes from a human donor in a cohort sampled during active COVID-19. This chain joins TRBV2 and TRBJ1-1; no reliable D call. Sequenced: peripheral blood. The CDR3 loop reads CASSEMGRNTEAFF. The CDR3 DNA sequence: TGTGCCAGCAGTGAGATGGGGAGGAACACTGAAGCTTTCTTT.